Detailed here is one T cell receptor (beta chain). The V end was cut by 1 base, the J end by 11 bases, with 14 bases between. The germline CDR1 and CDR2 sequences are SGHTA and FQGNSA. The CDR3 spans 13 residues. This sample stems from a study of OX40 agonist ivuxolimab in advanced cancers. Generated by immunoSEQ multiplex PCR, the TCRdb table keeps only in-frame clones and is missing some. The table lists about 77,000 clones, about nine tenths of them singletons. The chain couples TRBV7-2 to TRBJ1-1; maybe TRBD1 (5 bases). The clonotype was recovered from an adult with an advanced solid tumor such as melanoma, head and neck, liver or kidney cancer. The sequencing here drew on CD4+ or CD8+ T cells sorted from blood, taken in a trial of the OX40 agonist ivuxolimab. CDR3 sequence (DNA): TGTGCCAGCAGCTTAGTCGAGGGACGGATGGCTTTCTTT. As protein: CASSLVEGRMAFF. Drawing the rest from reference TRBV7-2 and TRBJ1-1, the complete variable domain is GAGVSQSPSNKVTEKGKDVELRCDPISGHTALYWYRQSLGQGLEFLIYFQGNSAPDKSGLPSDRFSAERTGGSVSTLTIQRTQQEDSAVYLCASSLVEGRMAFFGQGTRLTVV.